The 10 T cell receptor beta chains in this list originate from one sample, sequenced in a study of cytomegalovirus exposure and HLA in healthy donors. The PCR made use of 60 Vbeta and 13 Jbeta primers. The table came from immunoSEQ multiplex PCR; TCRdb's copy has only in-frame clones and leaves some out. This sample has 99,000 or so clones, with 83% found just once. The sequenced material came from PBMCs. Receptor source: a young man in good health and CMV-seronegative.

A note on this clone: At one end, the junction sequence differs from germline, possibly due to a read error. The chain carries TRBV7-9 and TRBJ2-6; TRBD1 might be the D (6 bases). The germline V gene has CDR1 SEHNR and CDR2 FQNEAQ (reference sequence). The CDR3 has 17 residues. The CDR3 loop reads CASRLGQPISGANVLTF. The CDR3 coding sequence is TGTGCCAGCAGATTAGGACAGCCTATCTCTGGGGCCAACGTCCTGACTTTC.

This clone was found once. The chain is built from TRBV10-2 and TRBJ2-7; weak D call: TRBD1 (5 bases). V lost 6 bases and J lost 0, with 9 bases in between. The CDR3 has 13 amino acids. The germline V gene encodes CDR1 WSHSY and CDR2 SAAADI. The CDR3 nucleotides read TGCGCCAGCAGGACAGACAACTCCTACGAGCAGTACTTC. Translated, it gives CASRTDNSYEQYF.

The J gene is TRBJ1-2, the V gene TRBV4-2, with 10 nucleotides matching TRBD1. The CDR3 has 14 residues. The germline V gene has CDR1 LGHNA and CDR2 YNFKEQ. V shed 2 bases and J 6 bases; nucleotides not matched to a gene: 3. CDR3 bases: TGTGCCAGCAGCCAATCCGGGACAGGGGATGGCTACACCTTC. It translates to CASSQSGTGDGYTF.

The rearrangement links TRBV2 to TRBJ2-3, with TRBD2 identical over 8 bases. Germline V gene data show CDR1 as SNHLY and CDR2 as FYNNEI. This CDR3 has 14 residues. With 5 bases clipped from V and 2 bases from J, the junction kept 3 bases outside the gene matches. CDR3 coding DNA: TGTGCCAGCAGTTTAGCGGGGCTCACAGATACGCAGTATTTT. Translated: CASSLAGLTDTQYF.

Here the CDR3 reads CAWRGGVYGYTF. Here the CDR3 DNA reads TGTGCCTGGCGGGGGGGGGTGTATGGCTACACCTTC. The chain joins TRBV30 to TRBJ1-2; possible D gene TRBD1, 5 bases. The CDR3 has 12 amino acids. Trimming took off 5 bases at V and 5 bases at J, with 12 bases between the two ends. CDR1 and CDR2 (germline): GTSNPN, SVGIG (reference sequence).

Points on this clone: The junction shows a germline mismatch at one end, possibly a read error. The CDR3 DNA reads TGTTCCAGCAGCGTGCCAGGGATGATGTCGGACACTGAAGCTTTCTTT. Protein: CSSSVPGMMSDTEAFF. V usage is TRBV7-9 and J usage is TRBJ1-1; D might be TRBD1 (5 bases). The CDR3 has 16 amino acids. Germline V gene data show CDR1 as SEHNR and CDR2 as FQNEAQ (reference sequence). Supplemented by reference TRBV7-9 and TRBJ1-1, the full variable domain reads DTGVSQNPRHKITKRGQNVTFRCDPISEHNRLYWYRQTLGQGPEFLTYFQNEAQLEKSRLLSDRFSAERPKGSFSTLEIQRTEQGDSAMYLCSSSVPGMMSDTEAFFGQGTRLTVV.

The V and J genes are TRBV9 and TRBJ2-7; D not resolved. This CDR3 spans 11 amino acids. The V gene's germline CDR1 is SGDLS and CDR2 YYNGEE. Between the trimmed V and J ends, which lost 3 bases and 3 bases, there was a span of 4 bases. The CDR3: CASSDYYEQYF. CDR3 coding DNA: TGTGCCAGCAGCGACTACTACGAGCAGTACTTC.

This chain connects TRBV15 to TRBJ2-1, with a tentative D call TRBD1 (5 bases). The CDR3 has 15 amino acids. CDR1 and CDR2 from the germline V gene are LNHNV and YYDKDF (reference sequence). V was cut by 0 bases and J by 0 bases, with 6 bases left in between. CDR3 bases: TGTGCCACCAGCAGAGACAGGGCCTCCTACAATGAGCAGTTCTTC. Translation: CATSRDRASYNEQFF.

V is TRBV30 and J is TRBJ1-2; a possible D gene is TRBD1 (5 bases). The ends were cut back, 0 bases at V and 8 bases at J, with 16 bases in the middle. In germline, CDR1 is GTSNPN, CDR2 SVGIG (reference sequence). The CDR3 has 14 amino acids. The CDR3 here is CAWSVTPGKAGYTF. In DNA, the CDR3 is TGTGCCTGGAGTGTAACTCCAGGGAAAGCGGGCTACACCTTC.

The V call is TRBV4-2, the J call TRBJ2-2, with 10 positions matching TRBD2. This CDR3 has 19 amino acids. Germline assignment: CDR1 LGHNA and CDR2 YNFKEQ. V shed 1 base, J shed 4 bases, and the junction held 12 bases outside the gene matches. The DNA of the CDR3 is TGTGCCAGCAGCCAAGGGTATCTAGCGGGAGAAGGAGGCACCGGGGAGCTGTTTTTT. This codes for CASSQGYLAGEGGTGELFF.